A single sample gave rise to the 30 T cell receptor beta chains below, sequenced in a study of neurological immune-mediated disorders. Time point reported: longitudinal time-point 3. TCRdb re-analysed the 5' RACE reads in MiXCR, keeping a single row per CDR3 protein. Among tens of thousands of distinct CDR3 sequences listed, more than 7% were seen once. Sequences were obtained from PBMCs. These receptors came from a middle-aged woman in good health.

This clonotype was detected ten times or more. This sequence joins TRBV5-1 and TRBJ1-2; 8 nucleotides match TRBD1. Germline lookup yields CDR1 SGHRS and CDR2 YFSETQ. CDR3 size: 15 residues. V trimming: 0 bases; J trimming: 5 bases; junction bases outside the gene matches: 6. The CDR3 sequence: CASSLDGQGLYGYTF. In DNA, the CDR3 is TGCGCCAGCAGCTTGGACGGACAGGGATTATATGGCTACACCTTC.

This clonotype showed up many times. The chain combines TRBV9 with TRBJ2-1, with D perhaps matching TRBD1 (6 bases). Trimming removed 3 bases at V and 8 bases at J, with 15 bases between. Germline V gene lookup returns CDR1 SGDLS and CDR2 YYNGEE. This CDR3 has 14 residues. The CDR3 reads CASSGRDMEDEQFF. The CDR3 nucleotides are TGTGCCAGCAGCGGCCGGGACATGGAGGATGAGCAGTTCTTC. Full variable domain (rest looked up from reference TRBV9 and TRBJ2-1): DSGVTQTPKHLITATGQRVTLRCSPRSGDLSVYWYQQSLDQGLQFLIQYYNGEERAKGNILERFSAQQFPDLHSELNLSSLELGDSALYFCASSGRDMEDEQFFGPGTRLTVL.

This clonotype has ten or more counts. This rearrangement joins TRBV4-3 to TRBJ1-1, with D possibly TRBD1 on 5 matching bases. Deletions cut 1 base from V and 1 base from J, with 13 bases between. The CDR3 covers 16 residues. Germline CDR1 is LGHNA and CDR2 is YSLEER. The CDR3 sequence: CASSQVGQGTNTEAFF. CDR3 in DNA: TGCGCCAGCAGCCAAGTGGGGCAGGGTACGAACACTGAAGCTTTCTTT.

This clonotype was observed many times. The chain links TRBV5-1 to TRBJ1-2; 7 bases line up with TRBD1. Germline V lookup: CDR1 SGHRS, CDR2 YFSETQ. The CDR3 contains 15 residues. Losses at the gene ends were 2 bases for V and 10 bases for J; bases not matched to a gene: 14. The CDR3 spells CASSFGTAFVAAYTF. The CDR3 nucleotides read TGCGCCAGCAGCTTCGGGACAGCCTTTGTGGCGGCCTACACCTTC.

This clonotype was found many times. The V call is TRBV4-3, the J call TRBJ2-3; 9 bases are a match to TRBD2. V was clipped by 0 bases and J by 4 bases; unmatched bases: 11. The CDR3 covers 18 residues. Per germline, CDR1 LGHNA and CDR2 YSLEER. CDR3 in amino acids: CASSQDRSGGPGSDTQYF. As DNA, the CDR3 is TGCGCCAGCAGCCAAGATCGGAGCGGGGGGCCAGGTTCAGATACGCAGTATTTT.

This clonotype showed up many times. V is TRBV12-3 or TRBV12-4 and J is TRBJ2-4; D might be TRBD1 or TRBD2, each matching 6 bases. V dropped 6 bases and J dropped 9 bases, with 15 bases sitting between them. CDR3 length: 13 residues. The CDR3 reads CASSRLGGGIQYF. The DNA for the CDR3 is TGTGCCAGCAGCCGCCTAGGAGGGGGCATTCAGTACTTC.

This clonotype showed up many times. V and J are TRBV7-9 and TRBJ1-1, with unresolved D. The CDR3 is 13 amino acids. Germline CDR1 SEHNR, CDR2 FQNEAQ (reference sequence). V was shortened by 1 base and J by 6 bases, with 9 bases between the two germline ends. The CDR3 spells CASSLGVPSEAFF. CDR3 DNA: TGTGCCAGCAGCTTAGGTGTACCCTCTGAAGCTTTCTTT.

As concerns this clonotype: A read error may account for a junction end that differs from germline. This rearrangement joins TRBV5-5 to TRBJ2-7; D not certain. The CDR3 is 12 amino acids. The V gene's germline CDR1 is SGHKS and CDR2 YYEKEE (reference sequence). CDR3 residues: CASSPFAYKQYF. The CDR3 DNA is TGTGCCAGCAGCCCCTTTGCCTACAAGCAGTATTTC.

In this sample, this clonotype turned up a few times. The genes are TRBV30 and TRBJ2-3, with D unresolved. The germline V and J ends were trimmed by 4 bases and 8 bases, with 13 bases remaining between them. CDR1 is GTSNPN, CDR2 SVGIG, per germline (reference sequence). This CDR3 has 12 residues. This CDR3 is CAWIPPSLTQYF. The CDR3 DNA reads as TGTGCCTGGATCCCCCCGTCTCTTACGCAGTATTTT.

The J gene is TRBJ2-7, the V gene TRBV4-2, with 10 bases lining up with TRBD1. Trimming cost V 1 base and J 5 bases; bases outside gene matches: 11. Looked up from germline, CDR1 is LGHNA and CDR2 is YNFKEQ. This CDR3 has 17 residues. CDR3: CASSQVRGQGRSNEQYF. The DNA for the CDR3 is TGTGCCAGCAGCCAAGTTCGGGGACAGGGGCGTTCCAACGAGCAGTACTTC.

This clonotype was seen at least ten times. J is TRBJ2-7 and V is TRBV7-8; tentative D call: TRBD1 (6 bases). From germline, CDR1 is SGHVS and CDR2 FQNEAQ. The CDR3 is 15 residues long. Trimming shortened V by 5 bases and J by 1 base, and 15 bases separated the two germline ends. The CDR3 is CASSLADRRSYEQYF. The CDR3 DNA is TGTGCCAGCAGCCTCGCAGACAGGCGGTCCTACGAGCAGTACTTC.

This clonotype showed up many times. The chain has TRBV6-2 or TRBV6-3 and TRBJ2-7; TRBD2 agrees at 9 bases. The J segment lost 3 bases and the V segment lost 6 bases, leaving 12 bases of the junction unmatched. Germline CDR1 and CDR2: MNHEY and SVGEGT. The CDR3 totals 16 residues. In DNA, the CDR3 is TGTGCCAGCAGAGACCCTGAAGCGGGAGGAATCTACGAGCAGTACTTC. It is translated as CASRDPEAGGIYEQYF.

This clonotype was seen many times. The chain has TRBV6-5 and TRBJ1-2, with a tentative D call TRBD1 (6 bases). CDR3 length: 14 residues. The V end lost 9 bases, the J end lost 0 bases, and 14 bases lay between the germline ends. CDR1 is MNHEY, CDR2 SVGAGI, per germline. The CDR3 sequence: CASKQGLTNYGYTF. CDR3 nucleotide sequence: TGTGCCAGTAAACAGGGTCTGACTAACTATGGCTACACCTTC.

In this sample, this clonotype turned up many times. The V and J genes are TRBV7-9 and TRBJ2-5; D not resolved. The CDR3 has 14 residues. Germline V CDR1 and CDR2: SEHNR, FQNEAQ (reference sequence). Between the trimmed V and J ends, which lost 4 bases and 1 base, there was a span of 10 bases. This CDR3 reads CASSSRTGQETQYF. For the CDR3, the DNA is TGTGCCAGCAGCTCCCGGACGGGCCAAGAGACCCAGTACTTC.

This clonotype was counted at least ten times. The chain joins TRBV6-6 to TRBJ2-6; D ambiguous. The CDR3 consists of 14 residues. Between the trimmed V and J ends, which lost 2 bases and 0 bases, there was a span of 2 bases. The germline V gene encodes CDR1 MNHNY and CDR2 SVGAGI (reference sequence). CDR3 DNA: TGTGCCAGCAGTTACGTCTCTGGGGCCAACGTCCTGACTTTC. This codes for CASSYVSGANVLTF.

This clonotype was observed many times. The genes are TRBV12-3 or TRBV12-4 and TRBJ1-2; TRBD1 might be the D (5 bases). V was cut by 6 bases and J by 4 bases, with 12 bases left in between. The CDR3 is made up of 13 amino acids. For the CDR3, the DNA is TGTGCCAGCAGCCTCATGGGGGGCTATGGCTACACCTTC. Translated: CASSLMGGYGYTF.

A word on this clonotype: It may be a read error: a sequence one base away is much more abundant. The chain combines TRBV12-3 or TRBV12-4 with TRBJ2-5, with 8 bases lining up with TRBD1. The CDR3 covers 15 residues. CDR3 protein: CANSFGQGGGETQYF. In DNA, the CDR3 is TGTGCCAACAGTTTCGGACAGGGTGGAGGAGAGACCCAGTACTTC.

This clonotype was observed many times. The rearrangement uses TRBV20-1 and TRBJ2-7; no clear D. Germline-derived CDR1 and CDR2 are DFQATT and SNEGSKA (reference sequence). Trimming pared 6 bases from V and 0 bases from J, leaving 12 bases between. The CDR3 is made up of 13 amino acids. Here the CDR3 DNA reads TGCAGTGCAGAAGACCTGGGCTCCTACGAGCAGTACTTC. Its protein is CSAEDLGSYEQYF.

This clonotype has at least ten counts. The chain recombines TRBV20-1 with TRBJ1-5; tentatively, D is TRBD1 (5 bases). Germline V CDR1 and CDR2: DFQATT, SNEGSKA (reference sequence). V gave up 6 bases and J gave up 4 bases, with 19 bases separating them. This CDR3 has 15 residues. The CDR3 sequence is CSAGGGSGTNQPQHF. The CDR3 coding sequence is TGCAGTGCCGGGGGGGGTTCGGGGACGAATCAGCCCCAGCATTTT.

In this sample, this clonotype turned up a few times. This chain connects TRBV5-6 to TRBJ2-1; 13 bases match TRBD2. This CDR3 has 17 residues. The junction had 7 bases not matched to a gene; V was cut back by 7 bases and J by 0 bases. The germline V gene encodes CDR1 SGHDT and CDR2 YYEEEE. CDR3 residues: CASETSGGLSSYNEQFF. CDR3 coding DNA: TGTGCCAGCGAGACTAGCGGGGGGCTGAGCTCCTACAATGAGCAGTTCTTC.

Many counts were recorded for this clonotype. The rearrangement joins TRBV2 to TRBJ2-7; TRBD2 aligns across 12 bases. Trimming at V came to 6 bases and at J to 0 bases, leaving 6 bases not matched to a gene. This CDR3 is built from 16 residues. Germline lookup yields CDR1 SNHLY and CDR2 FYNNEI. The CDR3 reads CASRETSGSNSYEQYF. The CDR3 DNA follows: TGTGCCAGCAGAGAGACTAGCGGGAGCAACTCCTACGAGCAGTACTTC.

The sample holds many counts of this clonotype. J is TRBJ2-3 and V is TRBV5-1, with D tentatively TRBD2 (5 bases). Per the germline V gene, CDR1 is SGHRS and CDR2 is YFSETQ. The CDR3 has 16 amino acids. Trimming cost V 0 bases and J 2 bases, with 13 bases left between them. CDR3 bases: TGCGCCAGCAGCTTGGAGGGTAGCGCAAACACAGATACGCAGTATTTT. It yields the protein CASSLEGSANTDTQYF.

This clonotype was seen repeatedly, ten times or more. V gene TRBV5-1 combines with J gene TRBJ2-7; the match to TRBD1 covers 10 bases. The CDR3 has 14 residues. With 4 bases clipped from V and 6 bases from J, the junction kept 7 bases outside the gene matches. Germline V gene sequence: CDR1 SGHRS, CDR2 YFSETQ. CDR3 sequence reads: CASSPDRGWIEQYF. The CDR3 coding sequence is TGCGCCAGCAGCCCGGACAGGGGGTGGATCGAGCAGTACTTC.

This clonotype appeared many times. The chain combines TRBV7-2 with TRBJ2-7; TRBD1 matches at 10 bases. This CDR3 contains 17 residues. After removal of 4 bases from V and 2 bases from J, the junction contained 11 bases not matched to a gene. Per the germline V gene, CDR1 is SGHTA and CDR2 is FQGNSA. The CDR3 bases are TGTGCCAGCAGCTCCAAACCACCGGACAGGGGGGCCTACGAGCAGTACTTC. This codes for CASSSKPPDRGAYEQYF.

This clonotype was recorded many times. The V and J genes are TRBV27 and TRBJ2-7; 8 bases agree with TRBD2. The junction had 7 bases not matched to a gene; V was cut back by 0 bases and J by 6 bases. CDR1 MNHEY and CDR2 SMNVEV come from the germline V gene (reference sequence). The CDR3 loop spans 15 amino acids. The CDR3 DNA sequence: TGTGCCAGCAGTTTATCGGGAGGGAGCGGGGGCGAGCAGTACTTC. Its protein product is CASSLSGGSGGEQYF.

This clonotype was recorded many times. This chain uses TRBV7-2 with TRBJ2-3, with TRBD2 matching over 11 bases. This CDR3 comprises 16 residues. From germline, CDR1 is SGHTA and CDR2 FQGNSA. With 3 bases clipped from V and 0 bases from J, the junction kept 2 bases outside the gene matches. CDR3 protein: CASSLGLAASTDTQYF. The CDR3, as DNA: TGTGCCAGCAGCTTGGGACTAGCGGCTAGCACAGATACGCAGTATTTT.

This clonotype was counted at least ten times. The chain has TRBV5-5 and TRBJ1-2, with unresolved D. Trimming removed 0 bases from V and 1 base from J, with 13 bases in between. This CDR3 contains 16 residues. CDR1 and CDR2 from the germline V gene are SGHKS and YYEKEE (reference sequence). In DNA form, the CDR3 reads TGTGCCAGCAGCTTGGCCATCGGCAGAAGTAACTATGGCTACACCTTC. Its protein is CASSLAIGRSNYGYTF.

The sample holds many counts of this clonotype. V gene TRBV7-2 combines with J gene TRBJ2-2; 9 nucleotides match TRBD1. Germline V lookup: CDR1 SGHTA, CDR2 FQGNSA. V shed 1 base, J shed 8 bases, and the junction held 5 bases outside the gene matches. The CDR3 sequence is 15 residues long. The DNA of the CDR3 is TGTGCCAGCAGCTTAGTTACAGGGGGCAGGGGGGAGCTGTTTTTT. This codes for CASSLVTGGRGELFF.

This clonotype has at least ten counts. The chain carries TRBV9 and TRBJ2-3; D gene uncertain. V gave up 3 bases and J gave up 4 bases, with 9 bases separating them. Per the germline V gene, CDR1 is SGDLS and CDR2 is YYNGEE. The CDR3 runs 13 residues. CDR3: CASSALVADTQYF. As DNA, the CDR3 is TGTGCCAGCAGCGCCCTAGTCGCAGATACGCAGTATTTT.

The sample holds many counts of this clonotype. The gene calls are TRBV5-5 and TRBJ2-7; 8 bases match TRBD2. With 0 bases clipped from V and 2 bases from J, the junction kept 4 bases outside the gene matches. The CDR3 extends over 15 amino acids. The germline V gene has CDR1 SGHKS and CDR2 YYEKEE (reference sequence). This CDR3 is CASSLVLAAAYEQYF. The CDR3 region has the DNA TGTGCCAGCAGCTTGGTACTAGCGGCCGCCTACGAGCAGTACTTC.